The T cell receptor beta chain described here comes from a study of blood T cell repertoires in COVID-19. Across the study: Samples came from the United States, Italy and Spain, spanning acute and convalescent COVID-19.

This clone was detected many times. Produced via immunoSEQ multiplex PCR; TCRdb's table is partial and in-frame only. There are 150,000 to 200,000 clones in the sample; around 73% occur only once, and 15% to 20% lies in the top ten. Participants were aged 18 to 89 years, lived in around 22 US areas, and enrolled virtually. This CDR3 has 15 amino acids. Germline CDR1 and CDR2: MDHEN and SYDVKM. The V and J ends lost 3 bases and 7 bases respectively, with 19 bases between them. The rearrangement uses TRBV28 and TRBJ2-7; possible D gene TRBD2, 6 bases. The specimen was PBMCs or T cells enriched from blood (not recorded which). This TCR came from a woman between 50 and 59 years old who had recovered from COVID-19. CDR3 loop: CASSLAGSSWREQYF. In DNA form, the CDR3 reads TGTGCCAGCAGTTTGGCGGGATCGAGCTGGCGAGAGCAGTACTTC.